These 13 T cell receptor beta chains share one sample of origin, sequenced in a study of neoadjuvant anti-PD-1 for oral cavity cancer. Assay: immunoSEQ multiplex PCR; the TCRdb copy retains only in-frame clones and omits some. The sample records about 72,000 clones, around 88% being singletons. The material sequenced was PBMCs, taken before nivolumab (anti-PD-1) treatment. The receptors here all came from a person aged 40 to 85 with oral cavity squamous cell carcinoma.

A word on this clone: This CDR3 is also generated by other DNA sequences in the sample. The rearrangement uses TRBV27 and TRBJ1-2; D might be TRBD1 (6 bases). Trimming removed 6 bases at V and 4 bases at J, with 9 bases between. Per the germline V gene, CDR1 is MNHEY and CDR2 is SMNVEV (reference sequence). This CDR3 spans 12 amino acids. The DNA for the CDR3 is TGTGCCAGCAGACAGGGAAGCTATGGCTACACCTTC. This encodes CASRQGSYGYTF.

V gene TRBV27 combines with J gene TRBJ2-7, with TRBD2 as a possible D gene (6 bases). Per germline, CDR1 MNHEY and CDR2 SMNVEV (reference sequence). The CDR3 consists of 13 residues. Trimming shortened V by 7 bases and J by 0 bases, and 10 bases separated the two germline ends. CDR3 sequence (DNA): TGTGCCAGCATGTCGGGGGACTCCTACGAGCAGTACTTC. Amino acids: CASMSGDSYEQYF.

The genes are TRBV10-3 and TRBJ1-1; D not certain. Germline-derived CDR1 and CDR2 are ENHRY and SYGVKD. The CDR3 runs 14 residues. Trimming took off 6 bases at V and 5 bases at J, with 16 bases between the two ends. CDR3 region: CAISQVEVETEAFF. The CDR3 nucleotides are TGTGCCATCAGCCAAGTGGAGGTAGAGACTGAAGCTTTCTTT.

This clone was seen a few times. The genes are TRBV19 and TRBJ1-5, with D hard to call. Germline loops: CDR1 LNHDA, CDR2 SQIVND (reference sequence). The CDR3 length is 14 residues. Deletions cut 2 bases from V and 6 bases from J, with 11 bases between. CDR3 nucleotide sequence: TGTGCCAGTAGTATAAGCCCAGAAGGTCAGCCCCAGCATTTT. Its translation is CASSISPEGQPQHF. The complete variable domain, with remaining parts taken from reference TRBV19 and TRBJ1-5, reads DGGITQSPKYLFRKEGQNVTLSCEQNLNHDAMYWYRQDPGQGLRLIYYSQIVNDFQKGDIAEGYSVSREKKESFPLTVTSAQKNPTAFYLCASSISPEGQPQHFGDGTRLSIL.

The chain employs TRBV11-2 and TRBJ2-3, with D unclear. Per the germline V gene, CDR1 is SGHAT and CDR2 is FQNNGV. Deletions cut 0 bases from V and 0 bases from J, with 4 bases between. CDR3 length equals 14 residues. The DNA of the CDR3 is TGTGCCAGCAGCTTAGAACAGAGCACAGATACGCAGTATTTT. Residues: CASSLEQSTDTQYF.

CDR3 nucleotide sequence: TGTGCCAGCAGCATCACAGATACGCAGTATTTT. Amino acids: CASSITDTQYF. This rearrangement joins TRBV28 to TRBJ2-3; no reliable D call. The CDR3 has 11 amino acids. V gave up 6 bases and J gave up 2 bases, with 3 bases separating them. CDR1 MDHEN and CDR2 SYDVKM come from the germline V gene.

The chain is built from TRBV15 and TRBJ1-2; D not certain. Per germline, CDR1 LNHNV and CDR2 YYDKDF (reference sequence). Trimming pared 4 bases from V and 0 bases from J, leaving 12 bases between. The CDR3 runs 15 residues. CDR3 DNA: TGTGCCACCAGCAACGCGGGCGGATCTAACTATGGCTACACCTTC. Translated: CATSNAGGSNYGYTF.

The chain links TRBV5-1 to TRBJ1-3, with TRBD1 matching 7 bases. Germline values: CDR1 SGHRS, CDR2 YFSETQ. This CDR3 is built from 15 residues. V trimming: 1 base; J trimming: 2 bases; junction bases outside the gene matches: 3. The CDR3 sequence is CASSLQGGPGNTIYF. CDR3 DNA sequence: TGCGCCAGCAGCTTGCAGGGGGGCCCTGGAAACACCATATATTTT.

This clone is a singleton in its sample. Written as DNA, the CDR3 is TGCGCCAGCGCTAGGGCTGCGGGACTTGTCCCCTACGAGCAGTACTTC. Protein sequence: CASARAAGLVPYEQYF. The chain uses TRBV4-1 and TRBJ2-7; possibly TRBD2 for D (6 bases). Germline V gene lookup returns CDR1 MGHRA and CDR2 YSYEKL. This CDR3 is 16 amino acids long. V lost 8 bases, J lost 2 bases, and 22 bases lay in between.

The chain carries TRBV11-3 and TRBJ2-1; D remains ambiguous. CDR3 length: 13 amino acids. Germline values: CDR1 SGHNT, CDR2 YENEEA. Deletions cut 0 bases from V and 3 bases from J, with 3 bases between. CDR3 amino acids: CASSLDVYNEQFF. The CDR3 coding sequence is TGTGCCAGCAGCTTAGACGTCTACAATGAGCAGTTCTTC.

The table lists this clone with a few counts. This chain connects TRBV13 to TRBJ1-6; 7 positions match TRBD1. Germline V lookup: CDR1 PRHDT, CDR2 FYEKMQ (reference sequence). J gave up 7 bases and V 6 bases, and 9 bases lay outside the gene matches. This CDR3 region has 15 residues. The CDR3 sequence is CASSLTGTANSPLHF. In DNA, the CDR3 is TGTGCCAGCAGTCTCACCGGGACAGCAAATTCACCCCTCCACTTT. The whole variable domain, filled in from reference TRBV13 and TRBJ1-6, reads AAGVIQSPRHLIKEKRETATLKCYPIPRHDTVYWYQQGPGQDPQFLISFYEKMQSDKGSIPDRFSAQQFSDYHSELNMSSLELGDSALYFCASSLTGTANSPLHFGNGTRLTVT.

The rearrangement uses TRBV27 and TRBJ2-1; maybe TRBD2 (6 bases). The CDR3 spans 15 residues. Trimming took 5 bases from V and 9 from J, leaving 20 bases between them. The germline CDR1 and CDR2 sequences are MNHEY and SMNVEV (reference sequence). CDR3 in amino acids: CASSPQGLPSSEQFF. The CDR3 DNA is TGTGCCAGCAGTCCCCAAGGACTACCGTCGAGTGAGCAGTTCTTC.

The chain recombines TRBV29-1 with TRBJ1-1; the D gene is possibly TRBD1 (5 bases). Trimming pared 3 bases from V and 10 bases from J, leaving 9 bases between. CDR1 and CDR2 from the germline V gene are SQVTM and ANQGSEA. The CDR3 totals 10 residues. The CDR3 bases are TGCAGCGTTGAGGGGGTCGGAGCTTTCTTT. This codes for CSVEGVGAFF.